This entry features one T cell receptor beta chain sequence. Compared with germline, one end of the junction differs, possibly owing to a read error. The library was built from roughly 400 ng RNA with molecular barcoded adaptors for alpha/delta and beta/gamma chains. Each CDR3 protein is one row after TCRdb ran MiXCR on the reads. The sample has 48,000 or so distinct CDR3 sequences, roughly 19% seen once. This sample was included in a study of read filtering for tumor transcriptome and immune sequencing. Germline CDR1 is SQVTM and CDR2 is ANQGSEA. The CDR3 covers 15 residues. The sample comprised a population of CD138-negative cells sorted from bone marrow. This chain connects TRBV29-1 to TRBJ2-5, with D possibly called TRBD1 or TRBD2 (6 bases each). This clonotype was obtained from a donor aged 40 or over with multiple myeloma. Written as DNA, the CDR3 is TGTAGCGTTGAGACCTCAAAGGGGGGTTCTGAGGCCCAGTACTTC. It codes for CSVETSKGGSEAQYF.